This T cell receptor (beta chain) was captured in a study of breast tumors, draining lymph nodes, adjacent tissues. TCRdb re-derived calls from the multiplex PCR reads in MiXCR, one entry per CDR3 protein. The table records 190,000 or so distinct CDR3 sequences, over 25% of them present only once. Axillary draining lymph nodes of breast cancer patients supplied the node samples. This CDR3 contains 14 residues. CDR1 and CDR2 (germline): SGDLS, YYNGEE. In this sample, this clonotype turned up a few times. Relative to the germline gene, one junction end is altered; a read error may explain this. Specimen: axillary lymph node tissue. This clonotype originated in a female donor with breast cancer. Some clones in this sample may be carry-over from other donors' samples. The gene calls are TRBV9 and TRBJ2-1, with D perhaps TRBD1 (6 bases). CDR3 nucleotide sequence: TGTGCCAGCAGCGTAGGTGGGGGCCGGAATGAGCAGTCCTTC. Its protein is CASSVGGGRNEQSF.